The 24 T cell receptor beta chains below all came from one sample that was sequenced in a study of blood T cell repertoires in COVID-19. Data came from immunoSEQ multiplex PCR; TCRdb stores just in-frame clones and leaves some out. This sample carries about 150,000 clones, roughly 84% of them seen once, and the ten largest clones take about 40%. Sequenced material: peripheral blood. All receptors derive from a human donor in a cohort sampled during active COVID-19.

The rearrangement links TRBV29-1 to TRBJ2-3; 8 nucleotides agree with TRBD1. Germline lookup yields CDR1 SQVTM and CDR2 ANQGSEA. CDR3 length equals 13 residues. The V segment lost 6 bases and the J segment 5 bases; nucleotides outside the gene matches: 7. The CDR3 nucleotides read TGCAGCGTGGCCAGGGGGCGCGGAGATACGCAGTATTTT. Its protein is CSVARGRGDTQYF.

The genes are TRBV7-3 and TRBJ2-1; 8 bases align to TRBD1. J lost 9 bases, V lost 2 bases, and 6 bases had no gene match. This CDR3 spans 14 amino acids. The germline V gene has CDR1 SGHTA and CDR2 FQGTGA. The CDR3 region is CASSLRRGPFEQFF. CDR3 bases: TGTGCCAGCAGCTTACGCAGGGGGCCGTTTGAGCAGTTCTTC. Full variable domain (outside the CDR3, taken from reference TRBV7-3 and TRBJ2-1): GAGVSQTPSNKVTEKGKYVELRCDPISGHTALYWYRQSLGQGPEFLIYFQGTGAADDSGLPNDRFFAVRPEGSVSTLKIQRTERGDSAVYLCASSLRRGPFEQFFGPGTRLTVL.

The rearrangement uses TRBV19 and TRBJ1-3; 7 positions agree with TRBD1. J gave up 3 bases and V 10 bases, and 9 bases lay outside the gene matches. Germline V gene sequence: CDR1 LNHDA, CDR2 SQIVND (reference sequence). The CDR3 length is 14 residues. The CDR3 DNA reads as TGTGCCACGTCCTCAAGGGGGCTTGGAAACACCATATATTTT. Its translation: CATSSRGLGNTIYF.

V gene TRBV7-8 combines with J gene TRBJ1-5; TRBD1 matches 11 bases. Germline V gene data show CDR1 as SGHVS and CDR2 as FQNEAQ. The V gene end was trimmed by 1 base and the J gene end by 6 bases; junction bases not matched to a gene: 5. CDR3 length: 16 residues. For the CDR3, the DNA is TGTGCCAGCAGCTTAGAAGGACAGGGGGCCCCTCAGCCCCAGCATTTT. It translates to CASSLEGQGAPQPQHF.

J is TRBJ2-1 and V is TRBV6-5, with a possible D match to TRBD1 (6 bases). CDR1 and CDR2 from the germline V gene are MNHEY and SVGAGI. V lost 6 bases, J lost 3 bases, and 15 bases lay in between. The CDR3 covers 15 residues. CDR3 amino acids: CASRSGTQGYNEQFF. CDR3 DNA: TGTGCCAGCAGATCCGGGACACAAGGCTACAATGAGCAGTTCTTC.

The V and J genes are TRBV27 and TRBJ2-3; 9 bases align to TRBD2. The CDR3 runs to 14 residues. Looked up from germline, CDR1 is MNHEY and CDR2 is SMNVEV (reference sequence). J was trimmed by 1 base and V by 9 bases; bases with no gene match: 5. CDR3 sequence (DNA): TGTGCCAGTGCTAGACTAGCGGGCACAGATACGCAGTATTTT. Amino acids: CASARLAGTDTQYF.

The rearrangement links TRBV19 to TRBJ1-2; possible D gene TRBD1, 5 bases. Germline V lookup: CDR1 LNHDA, CDR2 SQIVND (reference sequence). Trimming took off 6 bases at V and 6 bases at J, with 14 bases between the two ends. The CDR3 runs to 13 residues. The CDR3 here is CASRLGGEDGYTF. The CDR3 DNA reads as TGTGCCAGTAGACTCGGAGGGGAAGATGGCTACACCTTC.

This sequence joins TRBV29-1 and TRBJ2-5; 8 bases agree with TRBD1. The CDR3 loop spans 15 amino acids. CDR1 is SQVTM, CDR2 ANQGSEA, per germline. The J segment lost 2 bases and the V segment lost 7 bases, leaving 12 bases of the junction unmatched. CDR3 sequence reads: CSGVRFRDRQETQYF. DNA of the CDR3: TGCAGCGGGGTACGCTTTCGGGACAGGCAAGAGACCCAGTACTTC.

This clone turned up a few times. The CDR3 nucleotides are TGTGCCAGCAGGGGGACAGGGGCCGAAAAAAATGGCTACACCTTC. As protein: CASRGTGAEKNGYTF. V and J are TRBV9 and TRBJ1-2, with 10 nucleotides matching TRBD1. This CDR3 has 15 residues. In germline, CDR1 is SGDLS, CDR2 YYNGEE. V lost 5 bases to trimming and J lost 6 bases; unmatched junction nucleotides: 10.

This chain connects TRBV5-6 to TRBJ2-5; 7 bases agree with TRBD2. Germline values: CDR1 SGHDT, CDR2 YYEEEE. CDR3 size: 15 residues. After removal of 1 base from V and 5 bases from J, the junction contained 8 bases not matched to a gene. CDR3 bases: TGTGCCAGCAGCTTGACCCGGGACTACAGTGAGACCCAGTACTTC. Its translation is CASSLTRDYSETQYF.

The rearrangement uses TRBV7-9 and TRBJ2-1; TRBD2 matches at 8 bases. Per the germline V gene, CDR1 is SEHNR and CDR2 is FQNEAQ (reference sequence). CDR3 length: 16 residues. J was trimmed by 8 bases and V by 5 bases; bases with no gene match: 14. CDR3 loop: CASSDRGTRLWDEQFF. The CDR3 DNA reads TGTGCCAGCAGCGATAGAGGGACTAGACTTTGGGATGAGCAGTTCTTC.

This chain connects TRBV5-3 to TRBJ2-7; 10 positions match TRBD2. TRBV5-3 is an ORF; its function is uncertain. This CDR3 is built from 17 residues. Trimming at V came to 0 bases and at J to 4 bases, leaving 10 bases not matched to a gene. The CDR3, as DNA: TGTGCCAGAAGCTTGGGAAATAGACTAGCGGGTATATACGAGCAGTACGTC. Its protein is CARSLGNRLAGIYEQYV.

The chain carries TRBV14 and TRBJ1-2; tentative D call: TRBD1 (5 bases). Trimming pared 1 base from V and 5 bases from J, leaving 11 bases between. The CDR3 is 14 residues long. Per the germline V gene, CDR1 is SGHDN and CDR2 is FVKESK. CDR3 residues: CASSQATGYYGYTF. The CDR3 region has the DNA TGTGCCAGCAGCCAAGCCACAGGATATTATGGCTACACCTTC.

V usage is TRBV7-2 and J usage is TRBJ2-3; no reliable D call. Trimming left V 5 bases short and J 4 bases short, with 13 bases between. The CDR3 is 14 residues long. Germline CDR1 SGHTA, CDR2 FQGNSA. The CDR3 nucleotides are TGTGCCAGCAGCCGCGGATTCCGCCCAGATACGCAGTATTTT. This sequence encodes CASSRGFRPDTQYF. Combining the CDR3 with reference TRBV7-2 and TRBJ2-3 gives the whole variable domain GAGVSQSPSNKVTEKGKDVELRCDPISGHTALYWYRQSLGQGLEFLIYFQGNSAPDKSGLPSDRFSAERTGGSVSTLTIQRTQQEDSAVYLCASSRGFRPDTQYFGPGTRLTVL.

This clone was seen a single time. The V call is TRBV18, the J call TRBJ1-1; TRBD1 might be the D (5 bases). Germline CDR1 and CDR2: KGHSH and LQKENI. The CDR3 totals 15 residues. V gave up 2 bases and J gave up 2 bases, with 12 bases separating them. CDR3 coding DNA: TGTGCCAGCTCACCAGTCCGCAGGGCCAACACTGAAGCTTTCTTT. Residues: CASSPVRRANTEAFF.

This clone was seen a single time. The chain has TRBV10-3 and TRBJ2-2, with 7 positions matching TRBD1. The CDR3 has 15 residues. Looked up from germline, CDR1 is ENHRY and CDR2 is SYGVKD. Germline trimming cut 4 bases from V and 5 bases from J; bases unmatched to any gene: 7. The CDR3 loop reads CAISGQGRATGELFF. The DNA of the CDR3 is TGTGCCATCAGTGGACAGGGAAGGGCGACCGGGGAGCTGTTTTTT.

This clone was seen a few times. CDR3 loop: CASGGRGRYGYTF. Written as DNA, the CDR3 is TGTGCCAGCGGCGGACGGGGAAGATATGGCTACACCTTC. The chain combines TRBV27 with TRBJ1-2; D is ambiguous. Germline CDR1 reads MNHEY; CDR2 reads SMNVEV (reference sequence). The CDR3 spans 13 residues. The V and J ends lost 8 bases and 5 bases respectively, with 15 bases between them.

The J gene is TRBJ2-7, the V gene TRBV25-1, with TRBD1 identical over 7 bases. The junction had 6 bases not matched to a gene; V was cut back by 2 bases and J by 2 bases. CDR3 length equals 15 residues. Germline CDR1 is MGHDK and CDR2 is SYGVNS. The CDR3 nucleotides are TGTGCCAGCAGTGAACCCCGACAGGGAACCTACGAGCAGTACTTC. Translation gives CASSEPRQGTYEQYF.

This clone was picked up one time. V is TRBV7-2 and J is TRBJ2-1; tentatively, D is TRBD2 (6 bases). The length of the CDR3 is 15 residues. V was clipped by 2 bases and J by 4 bases, with 12 bases between them. Looked up from germline, CDR1 is SGHTA and CDR2 is FQGNSA. CDR3 coding DNA: TGTGCCAGCAGCTTACGGAGGGCCGAGTACAATGAGCAGTTCTTC. Protein sequence: CASSLRRAEYNEQFF.

The genes are TRBV2 and TRBJ1-2; 8 nucleotides align to TRBD1. Germline V CDR1 and CDR2: SNHLY, FYNNEI. V shed 9 bases, J shed 6 bases, and the junction held 3 bases outside the gene matches. This CDR3 has 11 residues. Written as DNA, the CDR3 is TGTGCCAGTACGGACAGGGATGGCTACACCTTC. This translates into CASTDRDGYTF.

The chain joins TRBV28 to TRBJ1-2, with TRBD1 identical over 9 bases. Germline V CDR1 and CDR2: MDHEN, SYDVKM. With 6 bases clipped from V and 5 bases from J, the junction kept 4 bases outside the gene matches. The CDR3 loop spans 13 amino acids. CDR3 sequence: CASSGQGRYGYTF. DNA for the CDR3: TGTGCCAGCAGCGGACAGGGGAGGTATGGCTACACCTTC.

This rearrangement joins TRBV12-3 or TRBV12-4 to TRBJ1-3, with D unclear. The CDR3 loop spans 13 amino acids. V lost 7 bases, J lost 4 bases, and 11 bases lay in between. For the CDR3, the DNA is TGTGCCAGCACCGCAGGTGGCGGAAACACCATATATTTT. This translates into CASTAGGGNTIYF.

Only a few counts were recorded for this clone. V usage is TRBV2 and J usage is TRBJ2-7; D might be TRBD2 (5 bases). Germline V lookup: CDR1 SNHLY, CDR2 FYNNEI. V lost 8 bases and J 1 base, leaving 18 bases between the germline ends. The CDR3 consists of 15 residues. In nucleotides, the CDR3 is TGTGCCAGCCAATTAAGAGGGCAGGCGTCCTACGAGCAGTACGTC. It is translated as CASQLRGQASYEQYV.

V usage is TRBV18 and J usage is TRBJ1-1; 9 positions agree with TRBD1. The CDR3 runs to 15 residues. V shed 5 bases, J shed 3 bases, and the junction held 7 bases outside the gene matches. The V gene's germline CDR1 is KGHSH and CDR2 LQKENI. The CDR3 bases are TGTGCCAGCTCAAGAGGGACAGGGAGGGACACTGAAGCTTTCTTT. Protein sequence: CASSRGTGRDTEAFF.